This T cell receptor beta chain is drawn from a study of OX40 agonist ivuxolimab in advanced cancers. Turning to the study itself: A male proportion of 70% to 90% was recorded, with mean age 60 years and range about 20 to 90.

The protocol was immunoSEQ multiplex PCR, while the TCRdb copy is restricted to in-frame clones and leaves out a portion. This table holds around 51,000 clones, more than 70% found once. Trimming removed 0 bases at V and 8 bases at J, with 11 bases between. Germline V gives CDR1 MNHNY, CDR2 SVGAGI (reference sequence). The CDR3 spans 14 residues. Points on this clone: No antigen is known for it.

Study-wide results and caveats: With doses of 0.1 to 3.0 mg/kg, CD4+ and CD8+ blood T cells had undergone clonal expansion by week 6.

The receptor was derived from an adult with an advanced solid tumor such as melanoma, head and neck, liver or kidney cancer. This specimen was CD4+ or CD8+ T cells sorted from blood, taken in a trial of the OX40 agonist ivuxolimab. The chain employs TRBV6-6 and TRBJ2-1; D is unresolved. In DNA form, the CDR3 reads TGTGCCAGCAGTTACTCCATCTCTACTCATGAGCAGTTCTTC. Its translation is CASSYSISTHEQFF.